This T cell receptor beta chain derives from a study of cytomegalovirus exposure and HLA in healthy donors. Study-wide context: Tens of millions of unique TCRs from HLA-typed donors were held in an early release of data. Study observations and caveats: Overall, roughly 150 TCR beta chains were annotated as cytomegalovirus-associated. It was likely that a cluster of highly shared sequence variants was a sequencing artifact. A later analysis reported that several of the most significant clusters appeared to be linked to common viral pathogens, among them Epstein-Barr virus.

A remark on this clone: Its antigen remains unidentified.

The J segment lost 5 bases and the V segment lost 3 bases, leaving 4 bases of the junction unmatched. CDR3 length equals 14 residues. Germline V gene lookup returns CDR1 SGDLS and CDR2 YYNGEE. Vbeta (60) and Jbeta (13) primers were used in the PCR. Sequencing was performed with immunoSEQ multiplex PCR; in TCRdb, only in-frame clones are kept and a portion is missing. The sample yields 190,000 or so clones, 80% seen once. Sequencing was carried out using PBMCs. The receptor was derived from a boy younger than 18 in good health and CMV-seronegative. The V gene is TRBV9, the J gene TRBJ2-5; 10 bases agree with TRBD1. CDR3 nucleotide sequence: TGTGCCAGCAGCGGGGGGGACAGGGGTGAGACCCAGTACTTC. Translated, it gives CASSGGDRGETQYF. Full variable domain (remainder filled in from reference TRBV9 and TRBJ2-5): DSGVTQTPKHLITATGQRVTLRCSPRSGDLSVYWYQQSLDQGLQFLIQYYNGEERAKGNILERFSAQQFPDLHSELNLSSLELGDSALYFCASSGGDRGETQYFGPGTRLLVL.